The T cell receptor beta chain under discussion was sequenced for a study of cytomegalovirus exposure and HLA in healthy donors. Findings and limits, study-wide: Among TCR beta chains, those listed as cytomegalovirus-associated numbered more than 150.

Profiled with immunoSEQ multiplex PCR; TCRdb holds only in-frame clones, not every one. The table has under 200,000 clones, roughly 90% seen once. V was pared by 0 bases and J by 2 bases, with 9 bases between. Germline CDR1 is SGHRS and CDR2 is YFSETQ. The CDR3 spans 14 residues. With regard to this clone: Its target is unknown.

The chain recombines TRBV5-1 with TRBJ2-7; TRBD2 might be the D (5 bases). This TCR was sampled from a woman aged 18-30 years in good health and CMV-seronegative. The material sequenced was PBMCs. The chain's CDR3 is CASSLAGGAYEQYF. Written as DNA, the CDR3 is TGCGCCAGCAGCTTGGCCGGAGGTGCCTACGAGCAGTACTTC.